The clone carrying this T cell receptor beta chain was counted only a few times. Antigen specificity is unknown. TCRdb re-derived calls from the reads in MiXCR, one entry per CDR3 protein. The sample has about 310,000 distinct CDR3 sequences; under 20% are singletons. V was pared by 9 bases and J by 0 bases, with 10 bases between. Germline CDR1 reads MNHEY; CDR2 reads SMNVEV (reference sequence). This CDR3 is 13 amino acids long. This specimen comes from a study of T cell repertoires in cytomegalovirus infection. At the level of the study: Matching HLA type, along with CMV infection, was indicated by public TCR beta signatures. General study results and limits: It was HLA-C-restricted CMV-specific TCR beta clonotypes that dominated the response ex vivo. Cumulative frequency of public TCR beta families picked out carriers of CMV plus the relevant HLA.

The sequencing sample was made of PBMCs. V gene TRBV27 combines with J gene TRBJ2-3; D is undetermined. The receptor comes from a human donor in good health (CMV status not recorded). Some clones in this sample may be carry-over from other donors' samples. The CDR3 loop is CASKTTSTDTQYF. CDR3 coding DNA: TGTGCCAGTAAGACGACTAGCACAGATACGCAGTATTTT.